A single TCR beta chain is shown here with its context. This record belongs to a study of blood T cell repertoires in COVID-19. This CDR3 is built from 11 residues. V lost 6 bases and J 4 bases, leaving 9 bases between the germline ends. Germline V gives CDR1 SQVTM, CDR2 ANQGSEA. Produced via immunoSEQ multiplex PCR; TCRdb's table is partial and in-frame only. The top ten hold approximately 4.7% of the sample, which has some 200,000 clones, approximately 80% seen once. The sequenced material came from PBMCs or T cells enriched from blood (not recorded which). The sequence came from a woman aged 55-70 years with acute COVID-19. V gene TRBV29-1 combines with J gene TRBJ1-2, with a weak D call TRBD1 (5 bases). This chain's CDR3 is CSVTQGYGYTF. The CDR3 DNA is TGCAGCGTAACTCAGGGCTATGGCTACACCTTC.